Shown below are 23 T cell receptor beta chains from a single sample sequenced in a study of patients and donors after allogeneic stem cell transplantation. Each CDR3 protein gets one entry after TCRdb re-called the RT-PCR reads with MiXCR. The sample yields over 150,000 distinct CDR3 sequences, more than 35% seen once. The sample was blood, either unsorted or a sorted T cell fraction (not recorded which). These receptors were taken from a human donor who was either an allogeneic HSCT recipient or a stem cell or donor lymphocyte infusion donor (not recorded which). It is not recorded whose cells these are; they may come from a transplant donor.

This clonotype was recorded only once. The chain employs TRBV18 and TRBJ1-1, with TRBD1 as a possible D gene (6 bases). The CDR3 consists of 14 residues. Germline CDR1 reads KGHSH; CDR2 reads LQKENI. Trimming removed 5 bases from V and 1 base from J, with 11 bases in between. Here the CDR3 reads CASSAEGENTEAFF. The CDR3 bases are TGTGCCAGCTCAGCCGAGGGGGAGAACACTGAAGCTTTCTTT.

This clonotype was seen more than once but under ten times. This chain links TRBV29-1 with TRBJ1-2; weak D call: TRBD1 (6 bases). Between the trimmed V and J ends, which lost 3 bases and 5 bases, there was a span of 13 bases. Germline lookup yields CDR1 SQVTM and CDR2 ANQGSEA. The CDR3 covers 13 residues. The CDR3 protein is CSVEYRDVYGYTF. CDR3 bases: TGCAGCGTTGAGTACAGGGATGTTTATGGCTACACCTTC.

This clonotype appeared a few times. J is TRBJ2-2 and V is TRBV12-3 or TRBV12-4; D is ambiguous. Deletions cut 3 bases from V and 9 bases from J, with 20 bases between. This CDR3 spans 16 amino acids. In DNA form, the CDR3 reads TGTGCCAGCAGTTTTGTGATGTCTGAGATTTATCGGGAGCTGTTTTTT. It is translated as CASSFVMSEIYRELFF.

V gene TRBV6-2 or TRBV6-3 combines with J gene TRBJ1-1, with 8 nucleotides matching TRBD1. Germline CDR1 is MNHEY and CDR2 is SVGEGT. The CDR3 spans 12 residues. V dropped 9 bases and J dropped 4; count of bases not matched to a gene: 4. The CDR3 nucleotides are TGTGCCAGTTCCGACAGGGGCACTGAAGCTTTCTTT. Amino acid sequence: CASSDRGTEAFF.

The chain employs TRBV6-5 and TRBJ2-7; D remains ambiguous. The CDR3 extends over 15 amino acids. CDR1 is MNHEY, CDR2 SVGAGI, per germline. With 3 bases removed from V and 0 bases from J, the gap between germline ends came to 12 bases. CDR3 nucleotides: TGTGCCAGCAGTTATGACACTTTAGGCTCCTACGAGCAGTACTTC. Translating it yields CASSYDTLGSYEQYF.

This clonotype showed up just a few times. The chain links TRBV27 to TRBJ1-6, with D possibly TRBD1 on 5 matching bases. Between the trimmed V and J ends, which lost 5 bases and 7 bases, there was a span of 12 bases. Looked up from germline, CDR1 is MNHEY and CDR2 is SMNVEV (reference sequence). The length of the CDR3 is 14 residues. CDR3 DNA sequence: TGTGCCAGCAGTGGGACGGGTCAAAATTCACCCCTCCACTTT. Amino acids: CASSGTGQNSPLHF.

V gene TRBV5-1 combines with J gene TRBJ2-1; D unclear. Germline CDR1 SGHRS, CDR2 YFSETQ. V was shortened by 4 bases and J by 8 bases, with 16 bases between the two germline ends. The CDR3 extends over 14 amino acids. The CDR3 sequence is CASSGRIEFDEQFF. CDR3 in DNA: TGCGCCAGCAGCGGACGAATAGAATTCGATGAGCAGTTCTTC.

V usage is TRBV4-3 and J usage is TRBJ1-2; 7 bases agree with TRBD1. Germline V gives CDR1 LGHNA, CDR2 YSLEER. The CDR3 loop spans 14 amino acids. V lost 1 base to trimming and J lost 4 bases; unmatched junction nucleotides: 3. This chain's CDR3 is CASSQVRDSYGYTF. CDR3 coding DNA: TGCGCCAGCAGCCAAGTCCGGGACAGCTATGGCTACACCTTC.

DNA for the CDR3: TGCAGTGCTAGAGATCTTTCCTGGGCAGGGGGCTTGGACTATGGCTACACCTTC. Its protein is CSARDLSWAGGLDYGYTF. This chain uses TRBV20-1 with TRBJ1-2, with 8 nucleotides matching TRBD1. From germline, CDR1 is DFQATT and CDR2 SNEGSKA (reference sequence). This CDR3 comprises 18 residues. V trimming: 0 bases; J trimming: 3 bases; junction bases outside the gene matches: 15.

The CDR3 DNA follows: TGCGCCAGCAGCAGGGGACAGTGGGGTGAAGCTTTCTTT. Translation: CASSRGQWGEAFF. The chain recombines TRBV5-1 with TRBJ1-1; the match to TRBD1 covers 7 bases. The V gene end was trimmed by 4 bases and the J gene end by 7 bases; junction bases not matched to a gene: 7. This CDR3 is built from 13 residues. From germline, CDR1 is SGHRS and CDR2 YFSETQ.

The chain has TRBV10-3 and TRBJ2-5; 7 positions match TRBD1. The CDR3 contains 14 residues. Per the germline V gene, CDR1 is ENHRY and CDR2 is SYGVKD. The junction had 4 bases not matched to a gene; V was cut back by 2 bases and J by 4 bases. The CDR3 DNA follows: TGTGCCATCAGTGAGCCGAGACAGGGAGAGACCCAGTACTTC. This sequence encodes CAISEPRQGETQYF.

This sequence joins TRBV5-8 and TRBJ2-1, with D unclear. This CDR3 has 12 residues. The germline V and J ends were trimmed by 6 bases and 8 bases, with 12 bases remaining between them. CDR1 SGHTS and CDR2 YDEGEE come from the germline V gene. For the CDR3, the DNA is TGTGCCAGCACCCTCCCCTTATATGAGCAGTTCTTC. This gives the protein CASTLPLYEQFF.

Here the CDR3 DNA reads TGTGCCAGCAGCCTGGGGCCAGGGACCTTTCACACAGATACGCAGTATTTT. Translating gives CASSLGPGTFHTDTQYF. The V and J genes are TRBV28 and TRBJ2-3; tentatively, D is TRBD1 or TRBD2 (5 bases each). The V and J ends lost 6 bases and 2 bases respectively, with 21 bases between them. Looked up from germline, CDR1 is MDHEN and CDR2 is SYDVKM. This CDR3 has 17 residues.

J is TRBJ2-7 and V is TRBV3-1; 8 bases map to TRBD2. The CDR3 consists of 14 residues. From germline, CDR1 is LGHDT and CDR2 YNNKEL (reference sequence). The ends lost 5 bases at V and 2 bases at J; junction bases unmatched: 5. In DNA form, the CDR3 reads TGTGCCAGCAGCTCCGGGGGGGTCCCCTACGAGCAGTACTTC. Its protein is CASSSGGVPYEQYF.

The rearrangement joins TRBV30 to TRBJ1-6; D is ambiguous. The CDR3 consists of 13 residues. V was pared by 1 base and J by 6 bases, with 7 bases between. Germline-derived CDR1 and CDR2 are GTSNPN and SVGIG (reference sequence). CDR3 protein: CAWSGEPNSPLHF. In nucleotides, the CDR3 is TGTGCCTGGAGTGGGGAGCCTAATTCACCCCTCCACTTT.

The V and J genes are TRBV15 and TRBJ1-1, with D possibly being TRBD1 (5 bases). Trimming took off 0 bases at V and 4 bases at J, with 12 bases between the two ends. In germline, CDR1 is LNHNV, CDR2 YYDKDF (reference sequence). The CDR3 is 15 amino acids. Here the CDR3 reads CATSRDTGGGTEAFF. The CDR3 nucleotides read TGTGCCACCAGCAGAGATACAGGTGGGGGCACTGAAGCTTTCTTT. The whole variable domain, filled in from reference TRBV15 and TRBJ1-1, reads DAMVIQNPRYQVTQFGKPVTLSCSQTLNHNVMYWYQQKSSQAPKLLFHYYDKDFNNEADTPDNFQSRRPNTSFCFLDIRSPGLGDTAMYLCATSRDTGGGTEAFFGQGTRLTVV.

The chain joins TRBV20-1 to TRBJ2-1, with 7 bases identical to TRBD2. V gave up 1 base and J gave up 0 bases; unmatched junction bases: 3. This CDR3 has 15 amino acids. Per the germline V gene, CDR1 is DFQATT and CDR2 is SNEGSKA (reference sequence). This chain's CDR3 is CSARVGLDSYNEQFF. CDR3 DNA sequence: TGCAGTGCTAGAGTCGGACTAGACTCCTACAATGAGCAGTTCTTC.

The chain joins TRBV15 to TRBJ1-1, with D unclear. Germline V CDR1 and CDR2: LNHNV, YYDKDF (reference sequence). V lost 0 bases and J 1 base, leaving 6 bases between the germline ends. This CDR3 spans 14 amino acids. The CDR3 DNA follows: TGTGCCACCAGCAGAGACACCAGGAACACTGAAGCTTTCTTT. It yields the protein CATSRDTRNTEAFF.

The rearrangement links TRBV4-1 to TRBJ1-4, with TRBD1 as a possible D gene (5 bases). The germline CDR1 and CDR2 sequences are MGHRA and YSYEKL. Trimming cost V 0 bases and J 5 bases, with 16 bases left between them. The CDR3 contains 17 residues. CDR3 nucleotide sequence: TGCGCCAGCAGCCAAGATCACCCACAGGCACGGAATGAAAAACTGTTTTTT. Translating gives CASSQDHPQARNEKLFF.

This chain joins TRBV12-3 or TRBV12-4 and TRBJ2-2; 7 nucleotides line up with TRBD2. There are 15 residues in the CDR3. The trim removed 3 bases at V and 4 bases at J, leaving 5 bases unmatched. The DNA of the CDR3 is TGTGCCAGCAGTTTCAGGGCTAGCGGCACCGGGGAGCTGTTTTTT. It yields the protein CASSFRASGTGELFF.

This rearrangement joins TRBV5-1 to TRBJ2-1; TRBD2 agrees at 8 bases. The CDR3 extends over 13 amino acids. The germline V gene has CDR1 SGHRS and CDR2 YFSETQ. Trimming at V came to 4 bases and at J to 9 bases, leaving 6 bases not matched to a gene. For the CDR3, the DNA is TGCGCCAGCAGCGCCGGGACTAGTAGTGAGCAGTTCTTC. Protein product: CASSAGTSSEQFF.

V is TRBV12-3 or TRBV12-4 and J is TRBJ1-1; a possible D gene is TRBD1 (5 bases). V lost 5 bases and J lost 6, with 13 bases in between. The CDR3 has 13 amino acids. The CDR3 DNA reads TGTGCCAGCAGTGCCACAGGTGTGCCTGAAGCTTTCTTT. The encoded protein is CASSATGVPEAFF.

V and J are TRBV29-1 and TRBJ2-7; D gene ambiguous. Germline V lookup: CDR1 SQVTM, CDR2 ANQGSEA. The ends were cut back, 0 bases at V and 5 bases at J, with 5 bases in the middle. The CDR3 totals 11 residues. CDR3: CSVEDFNEQYF. In DNA, the CDR3 is TGCAGCGTTGAAGATTTCAACGAGCAGTACTTC.